This paragraph reports one T cell receptor (beta chain). Its antigen is not known. Here immunoSEQ multiplex PCR was the method, and the copy in TCRdb shows in-frame clones only, minus some. This table has about 130,000 clones, about 93% appearing once. The CDR3 runs 13 residues. Per the germline V gene, CDR1 is SEHNR and CDR2 is FQNEAQ (reference sequence). Trimming removed 3 bases at V and 5 bases at J, with 11 bases between. The data are from a study of T cell responses to AZD1222 COVID-19 vaccine. General observations from the study: Spike as a whole was targeted by vaccine-associated CD4 TCRs, dominant at 160-218 and 743-854.

The material was peripheral blood, obtained on day 0 of AZD1222 vaccination. The source is an adult in good health. This chain uses TRBV7-9 with TRBJ2-7; D remains unclear. CDR3 region: CASSFIGGNEQYF. DNA for the CDR3: TGTGCCAGCAGCTTCATTGGTGGCAACGAGCAGTACTTC.